Sequencing of this TCR beta chain was carried out in a study of blood T cells in healthy people across ages. Whole-study results and caveats: Donor CMV status, an unknown factor, possibly confounded changes in expanded clonotypes. Higher diversity and more naive CD4+ cells were features of long-lived donors, compared to aged donors.

V lost 7 bases and J 3 bases, leaving 28 bases between the germline ends. Per the germline V gene, CDR1 is DFQATT and CDR2 is SNEGSKA (reference sequence). The CDR3 has 17 amino acids. Peripheral blood, roughly 11 milliliters per donor, was collected. It was with a sample-barcoded 5' primer and a J-beta primer mix that a second PCR of about 6 to 11 cycles was run. The template-switch adaptor was a 5' adaptor with 12 random nucleotides. It tagged each cDNA molecule. In TCRdb, the 5' RACE reads were re-called with MiXCR into one record per CDR3 protein. The sample shows about 1.6 million distinct CDR3 sequences, 30% to 40% of them seen only once. This clonotype has only a few counts. Its antigen is not identified.

The chain is built from TRBV20-1 and TRBJ2-7; possibly TRBD2 for D (6 bases). The receptor was isolated from a woman aged 30 to 39 in good health. Sequencing was performed on blood. CDR3 bases: TGCAGTGGTAAGGGGCTAGCTGGGACTTCCCCGTTCTACGAGCAGTACTTC. Residues: CSGKGLAGTSPFYEQYF.